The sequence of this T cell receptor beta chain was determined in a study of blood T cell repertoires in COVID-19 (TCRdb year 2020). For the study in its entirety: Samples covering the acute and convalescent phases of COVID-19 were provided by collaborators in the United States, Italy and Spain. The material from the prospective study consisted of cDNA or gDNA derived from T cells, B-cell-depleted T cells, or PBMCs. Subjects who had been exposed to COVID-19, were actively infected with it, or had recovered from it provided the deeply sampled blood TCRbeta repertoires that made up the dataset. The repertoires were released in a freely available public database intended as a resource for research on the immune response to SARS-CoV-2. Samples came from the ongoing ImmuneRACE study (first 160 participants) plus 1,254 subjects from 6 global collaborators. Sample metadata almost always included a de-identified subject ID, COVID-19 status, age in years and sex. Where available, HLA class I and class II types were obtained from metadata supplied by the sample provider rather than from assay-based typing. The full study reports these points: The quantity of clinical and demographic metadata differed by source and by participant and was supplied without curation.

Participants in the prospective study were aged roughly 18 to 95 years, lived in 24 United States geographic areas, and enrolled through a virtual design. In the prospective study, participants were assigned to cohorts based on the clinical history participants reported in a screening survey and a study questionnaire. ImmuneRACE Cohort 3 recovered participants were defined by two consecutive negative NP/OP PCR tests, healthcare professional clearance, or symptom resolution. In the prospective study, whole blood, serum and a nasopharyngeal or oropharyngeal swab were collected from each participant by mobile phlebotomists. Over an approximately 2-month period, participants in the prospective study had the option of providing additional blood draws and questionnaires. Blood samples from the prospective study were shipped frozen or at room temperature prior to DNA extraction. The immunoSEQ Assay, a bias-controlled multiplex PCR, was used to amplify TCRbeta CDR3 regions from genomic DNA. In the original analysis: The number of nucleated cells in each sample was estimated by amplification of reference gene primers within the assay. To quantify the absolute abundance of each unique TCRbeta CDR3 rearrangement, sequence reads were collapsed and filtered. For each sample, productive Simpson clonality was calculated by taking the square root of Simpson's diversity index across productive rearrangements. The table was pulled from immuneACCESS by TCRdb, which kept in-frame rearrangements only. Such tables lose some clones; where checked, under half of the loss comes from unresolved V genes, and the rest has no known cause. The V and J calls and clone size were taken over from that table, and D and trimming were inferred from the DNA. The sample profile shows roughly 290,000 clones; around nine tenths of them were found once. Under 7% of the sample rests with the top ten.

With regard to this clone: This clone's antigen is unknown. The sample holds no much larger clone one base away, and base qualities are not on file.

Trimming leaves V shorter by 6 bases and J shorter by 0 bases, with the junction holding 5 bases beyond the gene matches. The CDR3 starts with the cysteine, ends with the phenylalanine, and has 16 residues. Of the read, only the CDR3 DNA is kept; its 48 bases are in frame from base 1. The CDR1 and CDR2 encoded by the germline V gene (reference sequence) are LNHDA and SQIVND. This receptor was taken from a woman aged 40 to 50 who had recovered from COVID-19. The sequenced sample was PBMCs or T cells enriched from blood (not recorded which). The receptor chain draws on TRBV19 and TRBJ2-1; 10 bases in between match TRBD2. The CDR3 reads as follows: CASRHTSGISYNEQFF. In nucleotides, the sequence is TGTGCCAGTAGGCATACTAGCGGGATCTCCTACAATGAGCAGTTCTTC.